This T cell receptor beta chain came from a study of metastatic and nonmetastatic thyroid tumors. About the research overall: Repertoire data that came from the blood and tumor or nodule tissue of malignant and benign thyroid patients were compared.

Ahead of thyroid surgery, no patient had received treatment of any kind. This clone came up many times. Its target is not known. General study results and limits: Across blood and tumor, TCR beta diversity in malignant thyroid tumors was reportedly significantly higher than in benign nodules.

Authors' methods: To classify distant metastasis in papillary thyroid cancer, a model was built from CDR3 differences across clinicopathological groups. TCRdb re-called clones from the PCR reads using MiXCR. It is TCRdb's table, rather than the study itself, that gives the V and J calls and clone size. This table has about 41,000 clones, over 10% appearing once. With V trimmed by 6 bases and J by 0 bases, 5 bases remained unmatched. The V gene's germline CDR1 is MNHNS and CDR2 SASEGT. The CDR3 totals 14 residues. The sequence derives from a female donor with papillary thyroid cancer or a benign thyroid nodule (not recorded which). Some clones in this sample may be carry-over from other donors' samples. Input material: blood. This chain uses TRBV6-1 with TRBJ2-7, with 7 bases aligning to TRBD1. The CDR3 nucleotides are TGTGCCAGCAGGGAACAGGGGAGCTCCTACGAGCAGTACTTC. Translating gives CASREQGSSYEQYF.